The 29 T cell receptor beta chains given below trace back to one sample, sequenced in a study of blood T cell repertoires in COVID-19. Using immunoSEQ multiplex PCR, the repertoire was profiled, and TCRdb retains in-frame clones only, with some absent. The sample carries more than 200,000 clones, roughly 80% recorded once. The sample comprised peripheral blood. These receptors all come from a woman of 80 years or more with COVID-19, enrolled during active disease.

V usage is TRBV7-6 and J usage is TRBJ2-7; no reliable D call. The ends were cut back, 4 bases at V and 7 bases at J, with 8 bases in the middle. CDR1 is SGHVS, CDR2 FNYEAQ, per germline. This CDR3 contains 11 residues. CDR3 residues: CASSSFREQYF. The CDR3 nucleotides are TGTGCCAGCAGCTCCTTTCGGGAGCAGTACTTC.

The V gene is TRBV28, the J gene TRBJ2-6, with 8 bases lining up with TRBD1. The CDR3 consists of 19 residues. Looked up from germline, CDR1 is MDHEN and CDR2 is SYDVKM. The J segment lost 0 bases and the V segment lost 6 bases, leaving 13 bases of the junction unmatched. The CDR3: CASRPSGTGIYSGANVLTF. CDR3 DNA sequence: TGTGCCAGCAGACCCTCCGGGACAGGTATTTACTCTGGGGCCAACGTCCTGACTTTC.

Worth noting for this clone: The same CDR3 also results from other DNA sequences found in this sample. The genes are TRBV7-9 and TRBJ1-1; D perhaps matches TRBD1 (5 bases). Germline CDR1 SEHNR, CDR2 FQNEAQ (reference sequence). V dropped 5 bases and J dropped 1 base, with 8 bases sitting between them. The CDR3 is 13 amino acids. CDR3 DNA: TGTGCCAGCAGCCCGCAGGGGAACACTGAAGCTTTCTTT. Its translation is CASSPQGNTEAFF.

In its sample, this clone was seen once. The chain combines TRBV6-6 with TRBJ2-2; 10 bases match TRBD1. This CDR3 region has 15 residues. CDR1 MNHNY and CDR2 SVGAGI come from the germline V gene (reference sequence). V gave up 8 bases and J gave up 3 bases; unmatched junction bases: 6. The CDR3 nucleotides are TGTGCCAGCGGTGTGACAGGGGGCGACACCGGGGAGCTGTTTTTT. Encoded protein: CASGVTGGDTGELFF.

This clone was picked up one time. The chain is built from TRBV9 and TRBJ1-2; TRBD1 matches 7 bases. The V segment lost 4 bases and the J segment 4 bases; nucleotides outside the gene matches: 13. The CDR3 runs 16 residues. The V gene's germline CDR1 is SGDLS and CDR2 YYNGEE. The CDR3 DNA sequence: TGTGCCAGCAGCTCCCTAGGGGACAGCGACTTCTATGGCTACACCTTC. Translating gives CASSSLGDSDFYGYTF.

This clone showed up just a few times. The chain has TRBV18 and TRBJ1-2, with D possibly TRBD1 on 6 matching bases. CDR3 length: 13 residues. V shed 2 bases and J shed 7 bases, with 11 bases lying between them. Germline assignment: CDR1 KGHSH and CDR2 LQKENI. CDR3 bases: TGTGCCAGCTCACCAGCAGGGGATAGTGGCTACACCTTC. It specifies CASSPAGDSGYTF.

The chain carries TRBV27 and TRBJ2-1, with TRBD2 matching 7 bases. The CDR3 runs to 15 residues. The J segment lost 0 bases and the V segment lost 8 bases, leaving 7 bases of the junction unmatched. The germline gives CDR1 MNHEY, CDR2 SMNVEV (reference sequence). The DNA of the CDR3 is TGTGCCAGCCGGTCAGCGGGGAGCTCCTACAATGAGCAGTTCTTC. It encodes CASRSAGSSYNEQFF.

This chain's CDR3 is CASSLYRDRVAEQFF. CDR3 DNA: TGTGCCAGCAGCCTATACCGGGACAGGGTGGCTGAGCAGTTCTTC. The V gene is TRBV3-1 (or the pseudogene TRBV3-2), the J gene TRBJ2-1; 9 bases align to TRBD1. This CDR3 comprises 15 residues. The ends lost 4 bases at V and 9 bases at J; junction bases unmatched: 10. Germline loops: CDR1 LGHDT, CDR2 YNNKEL (reference sequence).

The rearrangement links TRBV19 to TRBJ1-1; 7 bases line up with TRBD1. V shed 1 base and J 5 bases; nucleotides not matched to a gene: 7. Germline V gene data show CDR1 as LNHDA and CDR2 as SQIVND (reference sequence). The CDR3 consists of 15 residues. Here the CDR3 reads CASSIVDREWTEAFF. CDR3 nucleotides: TGTGCCAGTAGTATAGTTGACAGGGAATGGACTGAAGCTTTCTTT.

This chain uses TRBV5-1 with TRBJ2-3; 8 bases match TRBD1. The CDR3 contains 15 residues. The germline V gene encodes CDR1 SGHRS and CDR2 YFSETQ. Trimming removed 5 bases from V and 1 base from J; junction bases left unmatched: 6. The CDR3 here is CASRYPGQGTDTQYF. In DNA, the CDR3 is TGCGCCAGCAGGTATCCGGGACAGGGCACAGATACGCAGTATTTT.

The table lists this clone with a few counts. The V and J genes are TRBV19 and TRBJ1-2, with D possibly matching TRBD1 (5 bases). Germline V lookup: CDR1 LNHDA, CDR2 SQIVND (reference sequence). Trimming removed 5 bases from V and 8 bases from J, with 15 bases in between. The length of the CDR3 is 13 residues. The CDR3 coding sequence is TGTGCCAGTAGTCCTCCCGGACCAGGGGGCTACACCTTC. Its protein product is CASSPPGPGGYTF.

This clone has a handful of counts. The identical CDR3 is also encoded by other nucleotide sequences in the sample. The chain carries TRBV5-4 and TRBJ2-2, with D maybe TRBD1 (6 bases). In germline, CDR1 is SGHNT, CDR2 YYREEE (reference sequence). The CDR3 sequence is 12 residues long. Trimming pared 4 bases from V and 8 bases from J, leaving 9 bases between. Here the CDR3 reads CASSPDRGELFF. CDR3 DNA: TGTGCCAGCAGCCCGGACAGAGGGGAGCTGTTTTTT.

This chain links TRBV6-5 with TRBJ2-7; 7 bases are shared with TRBD2. The CDR3 has 12 residues. From germline, CDR1 is MNHEY and CDR2 SVGAGI. V dropped 6 bases and J dropped 6; count of bases not matched to a gene: 5. CDR3 nucleotides: TGTGCCAGCAGGGAGGGGAGGGGCGAGCAGTACTTC. Protein sequence: CASREGRGEQYF.

The chain couples TRBV5-6 to TRBJ1-4, with a tentative D call TRBD1 (6 bases). Germline assignment: CDR1 SGHDT and CDR2 YYEEEE. Trimming cost V 3 bases and J 4 bases, with 13 bases left between them. This CDR3 has 15 residues. The CDR3 spells CASSSQGTLNEKLFF. The CDR3 DNA follows: TGTGCCAGCAGCTCACAGGGAACCCTTAATGAAAAACTGTTTTTT.

The genes are TRBV2 and TRBJ2-2; no reliable D call. Trimming took off 8 bases at V and 5 bases at J, with 18 bases between the two ends. Germline V CDR1 and CDR2: SNHLY, FYNNEI. The CDR3 is 15 residues long. In nucleotides, the CDR3 is TGTGCCAGCGTTGAAGCCCCAACAGAAACCGGGGAGCTGTTTTTT. It codes for CASVEAPTETGELFF.

This clone was detected only once. The chain links TRBV4-1 to TRBJ1-5; D ambiguous. The germline V gene has CDR1 MGHRA and CDR2 YSYEKL. This CDR3 region has 19 residues. V dropped 2 bases and J dropped 5 bases, with 25 bases sitting between them. The CDR3: CASSQSPGSKGKAYQPQHF. In DNA, the CDR3 is TGCGCCAGCAGCCAATCTCCGGGTTCCAAAGGCAAAGCTTATCAGCCCCAGCATTTT.

This clone was seen only once. J is TRBJ1-1 and V is TRBV5-1; the D gene is possibly TRBD1 (5 bases). Trimming stripped 5 bases from V and 1 base from J, with 24 bases between. Germline CDR1 and CDR2: SGHRS and YFSETQ. The CDR3 covers 18 residues. DNA of the CDR3: TGCGCCAGCAGAGGTTTGCAGGGAGGACCCACGGGGAACACTGAAGCTTTCTTT. This codes for CASRGLQGGPTGNTEAFF.

The V call is TRBV19, the J call TRBJ2-3, with 9 bases fitting TRBD2. This CDR3 is built from 15 residues. With V trimmed by 4 bases and J by 3 bases, 5 bases remained unmatched. Germline V lookup: CDR1 LNHDA, CDR2 SQIVND (reference sequence). CDR3 sequence (DNA): TGTGCCAGTAGTACACCGGGACTAGCTACAGATACGCAGTATTTT. Its protein is CASSTPGLATDTQYF.

This clone was observed a single time. V gene TRBV6-5 combines with J gene TRBJ1-4; a weak D match, TRBD1 (5 bases). This CDR3 contains 14 residues. The V end lost 2 bases, the J end lost 8 bases, and 12 bases lay between the germline ends. Germline CDR1 reads MNHEY; CDR2 reads SVGAGI. This CDR3 is CASSYDGEGEKLFF. CDR3 in DNA: TGTGCCAGCAGTTACGACGGGGAGGGGGAAAAACTGTTTTTT.

This clone was seen more than once but under ten times. The chain recombines TRBV19 with TRBJ1-2, with 11 bases lining up with TRBD1. The V and J ends lost 6 bases and 1 base, in that order; junction bases with no gene match: 4. The length of the CDR3 is 15 residues. Germline V CDR1 and CDR2: LNHDA, SQIVND (reference sequence). CDR3 DNA: TGTGCCAGTAGGGACAGGGGGCTGGGTAACTATGGCTACACCTTC. This codes for CASRDRGLGNYGYTF.

V usage is TRBV2 and J usage is TRBJ2-7; a possible D gene is TRBD1 (5 bases). Trimming stripped 6 bases from V and 2 bases from J, with 8 bases between. The CDR3 has 12 amino acids. CDR1 is SNHLY and CDR2 is FYNNEI in the germline V gene. The CDR3 nucleotides are TGTGCCAGCAGACAGGCCACCTACGAGCAGTACTTC. It translates to CASRQATYEQYF. Full variable domain (rest looked up from reference TRBV2 and TRBJ2-7): EPEVTQTPSHQVTQMGQEVILRCVPISNHLYFYWYRQILGQKVEFLVSFYNNEISEKSEIFDDQFSVERPDGSNFTLKIRSTKLEDSAMYFCASRQATYEQYFGPGTRLTVT.

This clone showed up just once. The rearrangement uses TRBV7-2 and TRBJ1-6; 7 nucleotides align to TRBD1. Trimming at V came to 6 bases and at J to 5 bases, leaving 4 bases not matched to a gene. The CDR3 sequence is 14 residues long. Germline loops: CDR1 SGHTA, CDR2 FQGNSA. CDR3 amino acids: CASRPGQHNSPLHF. The CDR3 DNA follows: TGTGCCAGCAGACCGGGACAGCATAATTCACCCCTCCACTTT.

The chain recombines TRBV28 with TRBJ1-5; 8 bases agree with TRBD1. CDR1 is MDHEN and CDR2 is SYDVKM in the germline V gene. V dropped 7 bases and J dropped 8; count of bases not matched to a gene: 10. This CDR3 comprises 14 residues. The CDR3 region is CASKTTGDYKPQHF. CDR3 coding DNA: TGTGCCAGCAAAACGACAGGGGACTATAAGCCCCAGCATTTT.

The chain combines TRBV3-1 (or the pseudogene TRBV3-2) with TRBJ1-2, with D perhaps TRBD1 (5 bases). CDR3 length equals 13 residues. Trimming left V 3 bases short and J 8 bases short, with 13 bases between. CDR1 is LGHDT, CDR2 YNNKEL, per germline (reference sequence). This CDR3 is CASSQMGGRGYTF. In DNA form, the CDR3 reads TGTGCCAGCAGCCAGATGGGGGGGAGAGGCTACACCTTC.

V gene TRBV6-1 combines with J gene TRBJ2-5, with D maybe TRBD2 (7 bases). CDR1 and CDR2 (germline): MNHNS, SASEGT. V was cut by 1 base and J by 3 bases, with 15 bases left in between. The CDR3 is made up of 16 amino acids. CDR3 sequence reads: CASSEDGGAMKETQYF. The CDR3 bases are TGTGCCAGCAGTGAAGATGGGGGGGCAATGAAAGAGACCCAGTACTTC.

The chain recombines TRBV5-6 with TRBJ1-2; possibly TRBD1 for D (6 bases). Germline V gene sequence: CDR1 SGHDT, CDR2 YYEEEE. V was cut by 4 bases and J by 8 bases, with 15 bases left in between. This CDR3 spans 13 amino acids. The CDR3 DNA sequence: TGTGCCAGCAGCCCTAAACAGGGTCGGGGCTACACCTTC. It codes for CASSPKQGRGYTF. Supplemented by reference TRBV5-6 and TRBJ1-2, the full variable domain reads DAGVTQSPTHLIKTRGQQVTLRCSPKSGHDTVSWYQQALGQGPQFIFQYYEEEERQRGNFPDRFSGHQFPNYSSELNVNALLLGDSALYLCASSPKQGRGYTFGSGTRLTVV.

The chain employs TRBV29-1 and TRBJ1-5; tentatively, D is TRBD1 (5 bases). V lost 4 bases to trimming and J lost 7 bases, with 14 bases between them. The germline CDR1 and CDR2 sequences are SQVTM and ANQGSEA. CDR3 size: 13 residues. The CDR3 DNA sequence: TGCAGCGTTGGGCCGGGGGGGGAGCAGCCCCAGCATTTT. This translates into CSVGPGGEQPQHF.

CDR3 protein: CASSPLGGSGAKNIQYF. The CDR3 nucleotides are TGTGCCAGCTCACCACTGGGCGGGTCGGGTGCCAAAAACATTCAGTACTTC. V usage is TRBV18 and J usage is TRBJ2-4; tentatively, D is TRBD2 (5 bases). CDR1 and CDR2 (germline): KGHSH, LQKENI. V was pared by 1 base and J by 1 base, with 14 bases between. The CDR3 consists of 17 residues.

This chain joins TRBV6-2 or TRBV6-3 and TRBJ1-4; 8 bases fit TRBD1. The CDR3 loop spans 17 amino acids. V shed 5 bases and J 5 bases; nucleotides not matched to a gene: 13. In germline, CDR1 is MNHEY, CDR2 SVGEGT. CDR3 protein: CASSRDRMDVINEKLFF. CDR3 in DNA: TGTGCCAGCAGTCGGGACAGGATGGATGTAATAAATGAAAAACTGTTTTTT.